One and the same sample provided the 30 T cell receptor beta chains below, sequenced in a study of radiotherapy plus CTLA-4 blockade in lung cancer. The protocol was immunoSEQ multiplex PCR, while the TCRdb copy is restricted to in-frame clones and leaves out a portion. Of some 50,000 clones in the sample, 84% were seen once. The input for sequencing was peripheral blood, taken from a patient treated with radiotherapy plus ipilimumab. These TCRs come from a human donor with non-small cell lung cancer whose response to radiotherapy plus ipilimumab could not be evaluated.

The V call is TRBV10-3, the J call TRBJ1-2, with TRBD1 matching 10 bases. V shed 6 bases, J shed 8 bases, and the junction held 9 bases outside the gene matches. Germline CDR1 ENHRY, CDR2 SYGVKD. The CDR3 has 14 amino acids. The CDR3 coding sequence is TGTGCCATCAGATTCCCCGGGACAGGGGCCGGCTACACCTTC. Its protein product is CAIRFPGTGAGYTF.

This clone appeared once. The rearrangement joins TRBV7-6 to TRBJ1-4, with no clear D. The length of the CDR3 is 16 residues. The V end was cut by 5 bases, the J end by 2 bases, with 15 bases between. CDR1 SGHVS and CDR2 FNYEAQ come from the germline V gene. The CDR3, as DNA: TGTGCCAGCAGCCCTAGCGGGCGGGGTACTAATGAAAAACTGTTTTTT. It encodes CASSPSGRGTNEKLFF.

The V and J genes are TRBV19 and TRBJ1-3; 7 bases match TRBD1. V was pared by 8 bases and J by 4 bases, with 11 bases of the junction left unmatched. Germline V gene lookup returns CDR1 LNHDA and CDR2 SQIVND (reference sequence). The CDR3 is made up of 15 amino acids. In DNA, the CDR3 is TGTGCCAGTGATCATAGGGGGCCTGTGGGAAACACCATATATTTT. Amino acid sequence: CASDHRGPVGNTIYF.

The chain links TRBV11-3 to TRBJ2-2; TRBD1 aligns across 9 bases. Per the germline V gene, CDR1 is SGHNT and CDR2 is YENEEA. Germline trimming cut 5 bases from V and 7 bases from J; bases unmatched to any gene: 5. This CDR3 has 14 residues. CDR3 nucleotides: TGTGCCAGCAGCACCAGACAGGGGGGCGGGGAGCTGTTTTTT. It translates to CASSTRQGGGELFF.

DNA for the CDR3: TGTGCCAGCGAGCACAGGGGGCCGAACACTGAAGCTTTCTTT. This codes for CASEHRGPNTEAFF. The J gene is TRBJ1-1, the V gene TRBV28; 9 nucleotides agree with TRBD1. V dropped 8 bases and J dropped 1; count of bases not matched to a gene: 5. This CDR3 has 14 amino acids. Germline V gene lookup returns CDR1 MDHEN and CDR2 SYDVKM. Full variable domain (rest looked up from reference TRBV28 and TRBJ1-1): DVKVTQSSRYLVKRTGEKVFLECVQDMDHENMFWYRQDPGLGLRLIYFSYDVKMKEKGDIPEGYSVSREKKERFSLILESASTNQTSMYLCASEHRGPNTEAFFGQGTRLTVV.

This sequence joins TRBV2 and TRBJ2-3; D might be TRBD2 (5 bases). Germline-derived CDR1 and CDR2 are SNHLY and FYNNEI. V lost 4 bases and J 1 base, leaving 12 bases between the germline ends. The CDR3 has 15 residues. CDR3 in amino acids: CASSVNSAGTDTQYF. CDR3 nucleotide sequence: TGTGCCAGCAGTGTTAATAGCGCGGGCACAGATACGCAGTATTTT.

This chain uses TRBV7-3 with TRBJ2-3; TRBD2 aligns across 9 bases. The CDR3 contains 15 residues. In germline, CDR1 is SGHTA, CDR2 FQGTGA. V shed 4 bases, J shed 0 bases, and the junction held 2 bases outside the gene matches. CDR3 DNA sequence: TGTGCCAGCAGCTCTAGCGGGACTAGCACAGATACGCAGTATTTT. Its translation: CASSSSGTSTDTQYF.

This chain links TRBV28 with TRBJ2-3; a weak D match, TRBD1 (6 bases). V shed 8 bases and J shed 2 bases, with 11 bases lying between them. The germline gives CDR1 MDHEN, CDR2 SYDVKM. CDR3 size: 13 residues. The CDR3 spells CASDDRFTDTQYF. The CDR3 nucleotides are TGTGCCAGCGATGACAGGTTCACAGATACGCAGTATTTT. The whole variable domain, remainder taken from reference TRBV28 and TRBJ2-3, is DVKVTQSSRYLVKRTGEKVFLECVQDMDHENMFWYRQDPGLGLRLIYFSYDVKMKEKGDIPEGYSVSREKKERFSLILESASTNQTSMYLCASDDRFTDTQYFGPGTRLTVL.

The rearrangement joins TRBV19 to TRBJ2-2, with 8 bases lining up with TRBD1. Germline CDR1 reads LNHDA; CDR2 reads SQIVND (reference sequence). The length of the CDR3 is 14 residues. With V trimmed by 10 bases and J by 0 bases, 4 bases remained unmatched. CDR3 DNA sequence: TGTGCCACCTCGGACAGGGCGAACACCGGGGAGCTGTTTTTT. It encodes CATSDRANTGELFF.

The chain combines TRBV5-4 with TRBJ2-7; D might be TRBD2 (7 bases). V was shortened by 4 bases and J by 3 bases, with 17 bases between the two germline ends. CDR3 length: 15 amino acids. Germline V CDR1 and CDR2: SGHNT, YYREEE (reference sequence). CDR3 amino acids: CASSPSSGQRYEQYF. CDR3 in DNA: TGTGCCAGCAGCCCTTCTAGCGGACAGCGCTACGAGCAGTACTTC.

In its sample, this clone was seen a few times. This chain links TRBV4-3 with TRBJ2-1; 8 bases agree with TRBD2. Germline values: CDR1 LGHNA, CDR2 YSLEER. There are 16 residues in the CDR3. V lost 0 bases to trimming and J lost 0 bases; unmatched junction nucleotides: 1. CDR3 DNA: TGCGCCAGCAGCCAAGACGGGACTAGCTCCTACAATGAGCAGTTCTTC. The encoded protein is CASSQDGTSSYNEQFF.

CDR3 sequence: CASSSPGGFYGYTF. CDR3 nucleotide sequence: TGTGCCAGCAGTTCACCAGGGGGATTCTATGGCTACACCTTC. The gene calls are TRBV28 and TRBJ1-2; TRBD1 aligns across 7 bases. The trim removed 4 bases at V and 4 bases at J, leaving 6 bases unmatched. The germline CDR1 and CDR2 sequences are MDHEN and SYDVKM. This CDR3 spans 14 amino acids.

The chain employs TRBV28 and TRBJ2-7, with 9 positions matching TRBD1. V lost 7 bases and J lost 5; bases outside the gene matches: 12. The germline gives CDR1 MDHEN, CDR2 SYDVKM. The CDR3 has 15 amino acids. The CDR3 DNA sequence: TGTGCCAGCACCCCTAGGGCCGGGACAGGGCACGAGCAGTACTTC. It specifies CASTPRAGTGHEQYF.

V and J are TRBV18 and TRBJ2-1; TRBD1 agrees at 8 bases. The CDR3 runs to 16 residues. Germline V gene sequence: CDR1 KGHSH, CDR2 LQKENI. V lost 2 bases and J lost 9; bases outside the gene matches: 12. The CDR3, as DNA: TGTGCCAGCTCACCAGGACAGGGAATCCCCTACGGTGAGCAGTTCTTC. It encodes CASSPGQGIPYGEQFF.

The chain employs TRBV5-1 and TRBJ2-3; 7 nucleotides line up with TRBD2. The CDR3 is 16 residues long. Germline CDR1 reads SGHRS; CDR2 reads YFSETQ. V lost 0 bases, J lost 0 bases, and 4 bases stayed unmatched. This CDR3 reads CASSLARGVSTDTQYF. In DNA, the CDR3 is TGCGCCAGCAGCTTGGCCCGGGGGGTTAGCACAGATACGCAGTATTTT.

The V call is TRBV29-1, the J call TRBJ2-7, with unresolved D. Per germline, CDR1 SQVTM and CDR2 ANQGSEA. Trimming took 0 bases from V and 3 from J, leaving 9 bases between them. The length of the CDR3 is 13 residues. The DNA for the CDR3 is TGCAGCGTTGAAGAGAGGCGGAGCTACGAGCAGTACTTC. Translated: CSVEERRSYEQYF.

The chain has TRBV28 and TRBJ2-3; TRBD2 matches at 13 bases. CDR3 length equals 19 residues. Trimming cost V 6 bases and J 5 bases; bases outside gene matches: 17. Looked up from germline, CDR1 is MDHEN and CDR2 is SYDVKM. The CDR3 region is CASSPSLYRLAGGQDTQYF. In DNA form, the CDR3 reads TGTGCCAGCAGCCCTAGCCTCTACCGACTAGCGGGAGGTCAAGATACGCAGTATTTT.

V usage is TRBV7-2 and J usage is TRBJ2-7, with 9 bases lining up with TRBD1. The germline V gene has CDR1 SGHTA and CDR2 FQGNSA. The trim removed 4 bases at V and 0 bases at J, leaving 1 base unmatched. CDR3 length: 14 amino acids. The CDR3, as DNA: TGTGCCAGCAGCTCACAGGGGGCCTCCTACGAGCAGTACTTC. It codes for CASSSQGASYEQYF.

The chain employs TRBV7-9 and TRBJ2-7; 7 bases line up with TRBD1. The ends lost 5 bases at V and 1 base at J; junction bases unmatched: 5. The CDR3 is made up of 14 amino acids. The germline CDR1 and CDR2 sequences are SEHNR and FQNEAQ (reference sequence). CDR3 bases: TGTGCCAGCAGCGCCCCAGGGGGATCCTACGAGCAGTACTTC. This codes for CASSAPGGSYEQYF.

The chain combines TRBV19 with TRBJ2-3, with 11 bases matching TRBD2. The V gene's germline CDR1 is LNHDA and CDR2 SQIVND (reference sequence). V shed 3 bases and J 7 bases; nucleotides not matched to a gene: 9. This CDR3 spans 16 amino acids. CDR3 bases: TGTGCCAGTAGTATTGCTCTAGCGGGAGGTATAAATACGCAGTATTTT. Its protein product is CASSIALAGGINTQYF. The full variable domain, rest sourced from reference TRBV19 and TRBJ2-3, is DGGITQSPKYLFRKEGQNVTLSCEQNLNHDAMYWYRQDPGQGLRLIYYSQIVNDFQKGDIAEGYSVSREKKESFPLTVTSAQKNPTAFYLCASSIALAGGINTQYFGPGTRLTVL.

The genes are TRBV6-5 and TRBJ2-6; no clear D. This CDR3 has 15 residues. From germline, CDR1 is MNHEY and CDR2 SVGAGI. The germline V and J ends were trimmed by 5 bases and 1 base, with 9 bases remaining between them. This CDR3 is CASSGWASGANVLTF. Here the CDR3 DNA reads TGTGCCAGCAGTGGCTGGGCATCTGGGGCCAACGTCCTGACTTTC.

The CDR3 bases are TGTGCCAGCAGCGTAGGACGGACAGGCCTTAGCAATCAGCCCCAGCATTTT. As protein: CASSVGRTGLSNQPQHF. The gene calls are TRBV7-2 and TRBJ1-5; 7 bases match TRBD1. The CDR3 sequence is 17 residues long. After removal of 5 bases from V and 0 bases from J, the junction contained 10 bases not matched to a gene. The V gene's germline CDR1 is SGHTA and CDR2 FQGNSA.

The chain uses TRBV11-2 and TRBJ1-5, with D unclear. The V gene's germline CDR1 is SGHAT and CDR2 FQNNGV. The CDR3 runs 16 residues. The V end lost 4 bases, the J end lost 2 bases, and 15 bases lay between the germline ends. CDR3 protein: CASSSLSGLRNQPQHF. In DNA form, the CDR3 reads TGTGCCAGCAGCTCCTTGAGCGGGCTACGCAATCAGCCCCAGCATTTT. Filled out from reference TRBV11-2 and TRBJ1-5, the complete variable domain reads EAGVAQSPRYKIIEKRQSVAFWCNPISGHATLYWYQQILGQGPKLLIQFQNNGVVDDSQLPKDRFSAERLKGVDSTLKIQPAKLEDSAVYLCASSSLSGLRNQPQHFGDGTRLSIL.

This sequence joins TRBV6-5 and TRBJ2-3, with D maybe TRBD2 (6 bases). CDR1 and CDR2 from the germline V gene are MNHEY and SVGAGI. The V gene lost 4 bases and the J gene lost 3 bases, with 17 bases spanning the gap. This CDR3 has 16 residues. The CDR3 spells CASSSGGPVGTDTQYF. In nucleotides, the CDR3 is TGTGCCAGCAGTTCCGGGGGACCCGTCGGGACAGATACGCAGTATTTT.

The chain links TRBV4-2 to TRBJ1-3, with TRBD1 matching over 7 bases. This CDR3 is built from 16 residues. Germline loops: CDR1 LGHNA, CDR2 YNFKEQ. V trimming: 0 bases; J trimming: 2 bases; junction bases outside the gene matches: 4. CDR3 sequence reads: CASSQDGDRAGNTIYF. In nucleotides, the CDR3 is TGTGCCAGCAGCCAAGATGGCGACAGGGCTGGAAACACCATATATTTT.

The V gene is TRBV11-2, the J gene TRBJ2-1, with D uncertain. Germline loops: CDR1 SGHAT, CDR2 FQNNGV. The CDR3 has 15 residues. V lost 1 base and J lost 3, with 10 bases in between. The CDR3 sequence is CASSLALIYYNEQFF. CDR3 DNA: TGTGCCAGCAGCTTAGCGCTCATCTACTACAATGAGCAGTTCTTC.

The chain is built from TRBV5-6 and TRBJ2-1; TRBD1 agrees at 8 bases. The CDR3 has 17 amino acids. The ends lost 3 bases at V and 4 bases at J; junction bases unmatched: 12. Germline values: CDR1 SGHDT, CDR2 YYEEEE. The CDR3 region has the DNA TGTGCCAGCAGCTGGGACCGGGGACAGGTGATTTACAATGAGCAGTTCTTC. It is translated as CASSWDRGQVIYNEQFF.

The chain links TRBV7-9 to TRBJ2-7; 8 nucleotides align to TRBD1. V dropped 1 base and J dropped 5; count of bases not matched to a gene: 4. CDR1 and CDR2 (germline): SEHNR, FQNEAQ (reference sequence). The CDR3 sequence is 14 residues long. The CDR3 region is CASSLDQGADEQYF. Written as DNA, the CDR3 is TGTGCCAGCAGCTTAGACCAGGGGGCAGACGAGCAGTACTTC.

The chain carries TRBV27 and TRBJ2-1, with 8 bases that match TRBD1. The junction had 9 bases not matched to a gene; V was cut back by 4 bases and J by 13 bases. Per germline, CDR1 MNHEY and CDR2 SMNVEV (reference sequence). The CDR3 loop spans 13 amino acids. The CDR3 spells CASSSRQGLVQFF. CDR3 nucleotide sequence: TGTGCCAGCAGTTCCAGACAGGGGTTGGTCCAGTTCTTC.

V and J are TRBV15 and TRBJ1-5, with D possibly matching TRBD1 (6 bases). The CDR3 loop spans 14 amino acids. Trimming removed 1 base at V and 7 bases at J, with 11 bases between. Per germline, CDR1 LNHNV and CDR2 YYDKDF (reference sequence). The CDR3 coding sequence is TGTGCCACCAGCAGAGGTTCAGGGGTCCAGCCCCAGCATTTT. This gives the protein CATSRGSGVQPQHF. The whole variable domain, remainder taken from reference TRBV15 and TRBJ1-5, is DAMVIQNPRYQVTQFGKPVTLSCSQTLNHNVMYWYQQKSSQAPKLLFHYYDKDFNNEADTPDNFQSRRPNTSFCFLDIRSPGLGDTAMYLCATSRGSGVQPQHFGDGTRLSIL.